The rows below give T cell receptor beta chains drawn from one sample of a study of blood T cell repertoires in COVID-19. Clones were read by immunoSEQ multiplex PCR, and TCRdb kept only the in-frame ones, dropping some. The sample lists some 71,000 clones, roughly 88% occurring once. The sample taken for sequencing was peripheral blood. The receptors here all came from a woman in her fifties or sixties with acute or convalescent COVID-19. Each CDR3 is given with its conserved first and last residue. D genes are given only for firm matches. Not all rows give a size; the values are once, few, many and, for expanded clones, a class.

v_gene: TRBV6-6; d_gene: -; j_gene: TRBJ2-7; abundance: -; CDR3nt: TGTGCCAGCAGTCTCCTACAGGGCTACGAGCAGTACTTC; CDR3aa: CASSLLQGYEQYF
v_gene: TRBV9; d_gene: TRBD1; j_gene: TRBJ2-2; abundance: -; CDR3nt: TGTGCCAGCAGCCCCTCCGGAACCGGGACAGGGAACACCGGGGAGCTGTTTTTT; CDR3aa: CASSPSGTGTGNTGELFF
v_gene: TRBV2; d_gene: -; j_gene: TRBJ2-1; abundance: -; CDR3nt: TGTGCCAGCAGAGACTTGGACAATGAGCAGTTCTTC; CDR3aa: CASRDLDNEQFF
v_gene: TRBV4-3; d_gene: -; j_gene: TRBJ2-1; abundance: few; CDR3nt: TGCGCCAGCAGCCAAGCCGGGGACAATGAGCAGTTCTTC; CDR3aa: CASSQAGDNEQFF
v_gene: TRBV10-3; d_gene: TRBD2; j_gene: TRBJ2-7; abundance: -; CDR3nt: TGTGCCACTCGGGGGGGGCTACCTCCCGACGAGCAGTACTTC; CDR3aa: CATRGGLPPDEQYF
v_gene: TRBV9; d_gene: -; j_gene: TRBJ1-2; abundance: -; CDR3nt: TGTGCCAGCAGCGTAGTAGCTAACTATGGCTACACCTTC; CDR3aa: CASSVVANYGYTF
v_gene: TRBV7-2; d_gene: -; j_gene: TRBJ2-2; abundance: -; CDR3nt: TGTGCCAGCAGCCCCACCGGGGGCACCGGGGAGCTGTTTTTT; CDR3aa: CASSPTGGTGELFF
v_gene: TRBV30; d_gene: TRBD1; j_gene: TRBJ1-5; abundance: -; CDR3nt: TGTGCCTGGAGTCGGAGACAGGGTGGAAATCAGCCCCAGCATTTT; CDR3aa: CAWSRRQGGNQPQHF
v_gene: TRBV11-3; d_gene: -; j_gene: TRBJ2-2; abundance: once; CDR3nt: TGTGCCAGCAGCTTAGATCTCGGGACCGGGGAGCTGTTTTTT; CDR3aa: CASSLDLGTGELFF
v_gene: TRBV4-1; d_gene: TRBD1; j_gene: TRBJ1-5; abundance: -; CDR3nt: TGCGCCAGCAGCCAAGCCGGGACAGCTAGCAATCAGCCCCAGCATTTT; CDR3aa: CASSQAGTASNQPQHF
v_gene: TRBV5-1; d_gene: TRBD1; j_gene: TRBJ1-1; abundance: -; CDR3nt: TGCGCCAGCAGCTTGGCCCTGACAGGGGGCGTGACTGAAGCTTTCTTT; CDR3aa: CASSLALTGGVTEAFF